This T cell receptor beta chain originates from a study of blood T cell repertoires in COVID-19. Across the whole study: Sources were T cells, B-cell-depleted T cells, or PBMCs; the material itself was cDNA or gDNA.

The table came from immunoSEQ multiplex PCR; TCRdb's copy has only in-frame clones and leaves some out. The sample shows under 200,000 clones, roughly nine tenths of them seen only once. V shed 5 bases and J 2 bases; nucleotides not matched to a gene: 9. Germline values: CDR1 SNHLY, CDR2 FYNNEI. The CDR3 has 18 amino acids. The chain has TRBV2 and TRBJ2-7; 16 nucleotides align to TRBD2. This TCR was sampled from a man between 65 and 80 years old with acute or convalescent COVID-19. The specimen sequenced was peripheral blood. This chain's CDR3 is CASSYGTSGRAGAYEQYF. The CDR3 DNA is TGTGCCAGCAGTTACGGGACTAGCGGGAGGGCCGGCGCCTACGAGCAGTACTTC.